This is a list of T cell receptor beta chains from one sample in a study of shared clonotypes between healthy human individuals. The table came from immunoSEQ multiplex PCR; TCRdb's copy has only in-frame clones and leaves some out. There are approximately 940,000 clones in the sample; approximately 80% occur only once, and about 1.5% lies in the top ten. The specimen was memory CD4+ T cells sorted from blood. The receptor set was obtained from a man younger than 35 in good health. Each CDR3 is given with its conserved first and last residue. Each record gives: V gene, D gene, clone size, J gene, CDR3 DNA, CDR3 protein. D genes are given only for firm matches. Clone sizes are given selectively: once, few, many, or a class where the clone is expanded.

TRBV2	NA	once	TRBJ1-2	TGTGCCAGCAGCAAGACAGCGAACTATGGCTACACCTTC	CASSKTANYGYTF
TRBV27	NA	NA	TRBJ2-2	TGTGCCAGCAGTTTTAGGCGGGGAACGAACACCGGGGAGCTGTTTTTT	CASSFRRGTNTGELFF
TRBV11-2	TRBD2	NA	TRBJ2-7	TGTGCCAGCAGCTTAGGCTCGGGACTAGCGGGATCCTACGAGCAGTACTTC	CASSLGSGLAGSYEQYF
TRBV6-5	TRBD1	NA	TRBJ2-6	TGTGCCACGACAGGGAGCTCTGGGGCCAACGTCCTGACTTTC	CATTGSSGANVLTF
TRBV5-6	NA	NA	TRBJ2-6	TGTGCCAGCAGCTTGGACGGGATTGGGGCCAACGTCCTGACTTTC	CASSLDGIGANVLTF
TRBV19	TRBD2	few	TRBJ2-2	TGTGCCAGTAACTTGGGGGGGAAGAAATTTCCCGGGGAGCTGTTTTTT	CASNLGGKKFPGELFF
TRBV7-9	NA	NA	TRBJ1-6	TGTGCCAGCAGCTTAGCCAGTCCCCATTCACCCCTCCACTTT	CASSLASPHSPLHF
TRBV9	TRBD1	NA	TRBJ2-2	TGTGCCAGCAGCTCGAACAGGGGGCGCGAGGGAGTGGTCACCGGGGAGCTGTTTTTT	CASSSNRGREGVVTGELFF
TRBV4-1	NA	NA	TRBJ1-1	TGCGCCAGCAGCCAAGATAGAGGCAGGGCCGCTGAAGCTTTCTTT	CASSQDRGRAAEAFF
TRBV27	TRBD1	NA	TRBJ1-5	TGTGCCAGCAGTTTTAGACAGGGGGGAAATCAGCCCCAGCATTTT	CASSFRQGGNQPQHF
TRBV27	NA	NA	TRBJ2-1	TGTGCCAGCAGTTTAGGCCGGACATATTACAATGAGCAGTTCTTC	CASSLGRTYYNEQFF
TRBV10-3	TRBD1	NA	TRBJ2-6	TGTGCCATCAGTAAGGACAGGGGGTCCCTCTCTGGGGCCAACGTCCTGACTTTC	CAISKDRGSLSGANVLTF
TRBV2	NA	NA	TRBJ1-4	TGTGCCAGCAGTGAACTGAGGGGGGGGACTACTAATGAAAAACTGTTTTTT	CASSELRGGTTNEKLFF
TRBV19	NA	NA	TRBJ2-3	TGTGCCAGTAACAAGGGCTTCACAGATACGCAGTATTTT	CASNKGFTDTQYF
TRBV19	TRBD2	NA	TRBJ2-3	TGTGCCAGTAGTCGCGGGGGACTTAGCACAGATACGCAGTATTTT	CASSRGGLSTDTQYF
TRBV28	TRBD1	NA	TRBJ2-1	TGTGCCAGCAGCGGTGACAGGGGGGGCTCCGGGAATGAGCAGTTCTTC	CASSGDRGGSGNEQFF
TRBV9	NA	NA	TRBJ2-1	TGTGCCAGCAGCGTAGCGGAGGGGTCCTACAATGAGCAGTTCTTC	CASSVAEGSYNEQFF
TRBV7-2	NA	NA	TRBJ1-1	TGTGCCAGCAGCTTAGCCACAGCAGGGACTGAAGCTTTCTTT	CASSLATAGTEAFF
TRBV28	TRBD1	NA	TRBJ1-1	TGTGCCAGCAGTCTTCGACAGGGGCAAGCTTTCTTT	CASSLRQGQAFF
TRBV20-1	NA	NA	TRBJ2-7	TGCAGTGCGCCTCGGACGCGCGAGCAGTACTTC	CSAPRTREQYF
TRBV5-1	TRBD2	NA	TRBJ2-3	TGCGCCAGCAGCTTGGGCGGGGGTACAGATACGCAGTATTTT	CASSLGGGTDTQYF
TRBV6-5	TRBD1	NA	TRBJ1-2	TGTGCCAGCAGTTACTCTACCGGGACAGGGGGCTATGGCTACACCTTC	CASSYSTGTGGYGYTF
TRBV28	NA	NA	TRBJ2-3	TGTGCCAGCAGTCGCTCGCTGGATAAAAACACGCAGTATTTT	CASSRSLDKNTQYF
TRBV19	NA	once	TRBJ1-1	TGTGCCAGTGGGGAAGGGAGGCTTGGGAAAGCTTTCTTT	CASGEGRLGKAFF
TRBV6-1	NA	NA	TRBJ2-4	TGTGCCAGCAGTGGGATAGGGGGGGACATTCAGTACTTC	CASSGIGGDIQYF
TRBV28	NA	NA	TRBJ2-1	TGTGCCAGCCGATCTGGGGTGGCCTACAATGAGCAGTTCTTC	CASRSGVAYNEQFF
TRBV12-5	TRBD1	NA	TRBJ1-1	TGTGCTAGTGGTTTGGTAGTGGACAGGGCCATGAACACTGAAGCTTTCTTT	CASGLVVDRAMNTEAFF
TRBV19	TRBD1	NA	TRBJ1-1	TGTGCCAGTAGTAGAGACAGGGCTATGAACACTGAAGCTTTCTTT	CASSRDRAMNTEAFF
TRBV5-1	TRBD2	NA	TRBJ2-1	TGCGCCAGCAGCGCCTTAGCGGGAGTTATGGGTAATGAGCAGTTCTTC	CASSALAGVMGNEQFF
TRBV9	TRBD2	NA	TRBJ2-5	TGTGCCAGCAGCGTAGGGACTAGCGGAGTCCAAGAGACCCAGTACTTC	CASSVGTSGVQETQYF
TRBV7-9	NA	NA	TRBJ1-1	TGTGCCAGCAGCTTAGGGGCCGGGCGGAACACTGAAGCTTTCTTT	CASSLGAGRNTEAFF
TRBV4-1	NA	few	TRBJ1-4	TGCGCCAGCAGCCAAGCGGGAGGGCCAACTAATGAAAAACTGTTTTTT	CASSQAGGPTNEKLFF
TRBV10-1	TRBD1	NA	TRBJ1-3	TGCGCCAGCAGTGAGTCCGGGACAGGACTAGTCTCTGGAAACACCATATATTTT	CASSESGTGLVSGNTIYF
TRBV11-2	NA	NA	TRBJ2-5	TGTGCCAGCAATGTGGGCCCTACGCAAGAGACCCAGTACTTC	CASNVGPTQETQYF
TRBV5-6	TRBD1	NA	TRBJ1-2	TGTGCCAGCAGCTCACCGGGACAGGGGGCCAGTGGCTACACCTTC	CASSSPGQGASGYTF
TRBV5-1	NA	NA	TRBJ2-5	TGCGCCAGCAGACAGAACGGGGCCTCGGGAGAGACCCAGTACTTC	CASRQNGASGETQYF
TRBV5-1	NA	NA	TRBJ1-1	TGCGCCAGCAGCAGCGGACAGTTTAACACTGAAGCTTTCTTT	CASSSGQFNTEAFF
TRBV6-6	NA	NA	TRBJ2-7	TGTGCCAGCAGAGCCAGGGACGCGGGGCAGTACTTC	CASRARDAGQYF
TRBV7-9	TRBD2	NA	TRBJ2-2	TGTGCCAGCAGCTCCCGACTAGCGGGCAACACCGGGGAGCTGTTTTTT	CASSSRLAGNTGELFF
TRBV28	NA	NA	TRBJ1-4	TGTGCCAGCAGCGGGGGAGGTAATGAAAAACTGTTTTTT	CASSGGGNEKLFF